This T cell receptor beta chain appears in the sequencing data of a study of cytomegalovirus exposure and HLA in healthy donors. CDR3 size: 15 residues. Germline V lookup: CDR1 SEHNR, CDR2 FQNEAQ (reference sequence). A note on this clone: A read error may account for a junction end that differs from germline.

A multiplex PCR was run with 60 Vbeta primers and 13 Jbeta primers. Libraries were prepared by immunoSEQ multiplex PCR; TCRdb keeps only in-frame clonotypes and omits some of them. The table includes about 83,000 clones, more than 70% detected once. This clonotype was sampled from a man in his fifties or sixties in good health and CMV-seronegative. The chain joins TRBV7-9 to TRBJ2-1; 11 bases map to TRBD2. Source material: PBMCs. Here the CDR3 reads CSSSHSGGELYEQFF. The CDR3 region has the DNA TGTTCCAGCAGCCATAGCGGGGGGGAGCTCTATGAGCAGTTCTTC.